Listed below are T cell receptor beta chains from one sample, sequenced in a study of glioma-infiltrating T cells after dendritic cell vaccination. Using immunoSEQ multiplex PCR, the repertoire was profiled, and TCRdb retains in-frame clones only, with some absent. The sample carries about 92,000 clones, about nine tenths recorded once. Sample: blood, taken before dendritic cell vaccination. Receptors were obtained from a human donor with glioblastoma. The conserved cysteine and the conserved F or W are not part of the CDR3 here.

>TRBV6-4|TRBJ1-1
ASSERENTEAF
>TRBV9|TRBJ1-1
ASSARVAGTEAF
>TRBV2|TRBJ2-2
ASRDTQVNTGELF
>TRBV6-5|TRBJ1-2
ASSYQQGDYGYT
>TRBV7-3|TRBJ2-1
ASSSSAGTGAFNEQF
>TRBV6-1|TRBJ1-3
ASAEQGTGNTIY
>TRBV14|TRBJ1-1
ASSQRRVRGNTEAF
>TRBV30|TRBJ1-3
AWSSSGGRGNTIY
>TRBV9|TRBJ1-1
ASSRGLVNTEAF
>TRBV4-3|TRBJ2-5
ASSLKGGALETQY
>TRBV5-4|TRBJ2-7
ASSLDFFGQEDRYEQY
>TRBV28|TRBJ2-3
ASSPGQNTDTQY
>TRBV7-9|TRBJ1-1
ASSPQGMRENTEAF
>TRBV28|TRBJ1-2
ASKTGTGGGYGYT
>TRBV6-6|TRBJ2-5
ASSSPGSGVQTQY
>TRBV29-1|TRBJ1-2
SVATGAGSSGYT
>TRBV29-1|TRBJ2-1
SVVGPGQENNEQF
>TRBV29-1|TRBJ2-2
SHLGGLGELF
>TRBV11-1|TRBJ1-4
ASSRTGTNEKLF
>TRBV5-4|TRBJ1-4
ASSGGSDSLSEKLF
>TRBV19|TRBJ1-2
ASRPPTGVEYGYT
>TRBV5-6|TRBJ2-3
ASGFFGTGGTDTQY
>TRBV7-9|TRBJ1-1
ASAVGDSLISNTEAF
>TRBV7-3|TRBJ2-1
ASSPNLYDEQF
>TRBV9|TRBJ2-5
ASSVMAGPQETQY
>TRBV9|TRBJ2-2
ASRPRGGFGDTGELF
>TRBV7-9|TRBJ2-1
ASSLAGGDEQF
>TRBV28|TRBJ2-6
ASSSPPSGANVLT
>TRBV19|TRBJ1-3
ASFRGDSGNTIY
>TRBV7-2|TRBJ2-1
ASSPGGGQGVNEQF
>TRBV7-3|TRBJ1-4
ASSSGPNEKLF
>TRBV5-6|TRBJ2-7
ASSPMLRSYEQY
>TRBV19|TRBJ2-1
ASSSLLAVDNEQF
>TRBV25-1|TRBJ2-5
ASSDSTDRGKETQY
>TRBV25-1|TRBJ1-4
ASSEPTGGQEKLF
>TRBV28|TRBJ2-3
ASSSGVTQY
>TRBV6-5|TRBJ1-4
ATRIGTAYEKLF
>TRBV7-9|TRBJ2-5
ASSGGTGVQETQY
>TRBV10-3|TRBJ2-6
AISALQGSPSGANVLT
>TRBV28|TRBJ2-7
ASRAAGLLYEQY
>TRBV7-9|TRBJ1-2
ASSLVLPVGYGYT
>TRBV19|TRBJ1-1
ASIGQLNTEAF
>TRBV25-1|TRBJ2-7
ATRGRAYEQY
>TRBV7-9|TRBJ2-7
ASGVAGAYEQY
>TRBV28|TRBJ2-5
ASSLGGEGLETQY
>TRBV27|TRBJ2-5
ASSSDDRELATQY
>TRBV4-1|TRBJ2-5
ASSQVTVSPSH
>TRBV7-3|TRBJ2-1
ASSFTGGTYNEQF
>TRBV9|TRBJ2-7
ASSGGTSGNPYEQY
>TRBV6-1|TRBJ1-4
ASLGGDRDLEKLF
>TRBV7-6|TRBJ1-5
ASSLGDSSHQPQH
>TRBV5-6|TRBJ2-2
ASSPLRVVNTGELF
>TRBV7-2|TRBJ2-7
ASRGQGANDEQY
>TRBV5-4|TRBJ2-7
ASSLLQDRDREQY
>TRBV7-7|TRBJ2-5
ASSSTGVEETQY
>TRBV5-1|TRBJ2-1
ASSFQREAYDEQF
>TRBV5-1|TRBJ2-7
ASSLGTSDSYEQY